Following are 22 T cell receptor beta chains from one sample sequenced in a study of cytomegalovirus exposure and HLA in healthy donors (dated by TCRdb to 2016 to 2017). The library was produced with the immunoSEQ multiplex PCR assay. For the multiplex PCR, a mixture combining 60 forward primers for TCR Vbeta segments and 13 reverse primers for TCR Jbeta segments was used. The immuneACCESS repertoire file appears here via TCRdb, limited to in-frame rearrangements. These files lack a portion of the clones; in checked studies, under half of the deficit traces to unresolved V genes, and the cause of the others is not known. The sample data list 200,000 to 250,000 clones, and around 80% of these were observed just once. The ten largest clones capture 0.6% to 0.65% of the sample. Input material: PBMCs. The source of these receptors is a man aged 18 to 35 in good health and CMV-seronegative.

The V and J genes are TRBV7-8 and TRBJ2-5, with a tentative D call TRBD2 (7 bases). The assigned J gene may be wrong: the sequence end matches TRBJ2-7 better. CDR3 length equals 15 residues. Germline V lookup: CDR1 SGHVS, CDR2 FQNEAQ. CDR3 nucleotides: TGTGCCAGCAGCTTAGAGGGGGGGGAGGTCTACGAGCAGTACTTC. Protein: CASSLEGGEVYEQYF.

The table lists this clone with a few counts. The genes are TRBV6-5 and TRBJ2-7; 9 positions match TRBD2. The germline gives CDR1 MNHEY, CDR2 SVGAGI. The V and J ends lost 6 bases and 5 bases, in that order; junction bases with no gene match: 8. The CDR3 has 14 amino acids. The CDR3 DNA reads TGTGCCAGCAGAATAGCGGGAGCGAAGGACGAGCAGTACTTC. This sequence encodes CASRIAGAKDEQYF.

J is TRBJ1-1 and V is TRBV28; possible D gene TRBD1, 6 bases. This CDR3 spans 15 amino acids. V lost 6 bases and J 6 bases, leaving 20 bases between the germline ends. Germline V gene lookup returns CDR1 MDHEN and CDR2 SYDVKM. CDR3 in amino acids: CASSSSGQFGAEAFF. In DNA form, the CDR3 reads TGTGCCAGCAGCTCGTCTGGACAGTTCGGTGCTGAAGCTTTCTTT. The variable domain in full, completed from reference TRBV28 and TRBJ1-1, reads DVKVTQSSRYLVKRTGEKVFLECVQDMDHENMFWYRQDPGLGLRLIYFSYDVKMKEKGDIPEGYSVSREKKERFSLILESASTNQTSMYLCASSSSGQFGAEAFFGQGTRLTVV.

This sequence joins TRBV30 and TRBJ1-6; D is unclear. The CDR3 covers 17 residues. Germline V gene data show CDR1 as GTSNPN and CDR2 as SVGIG (reference sequence). The V gene lost 1 base and the J gene lost 5 bases, with 18 bases spanning the gap. The chain's CDR3 is CAWSGGPGHPHNSPLHF. The DNA of the CDR3 is TGTGCCTGGAGTGGAGGGCCAGGCCACCCCCATAATTCACCCCTCCACTTT.

The gene calls are TRBV14 and TRBJ2-7; possibly TRBD2 for D (6 bases). Germline lookup yields CDR1 SGHDN and CDR2 FVKESK. The CDR3 is 14 amino acids. V was pared by 1 base and J by 5 bases, with 12 bases between. The CDR3 sequence is CASSQGGAIDEQYF. CDR3 sequence (DNA): TGTGCCAGCAGCCAAGGCGGGGCGATCGACGAGCAGTACTTC.

This chain connects TRBV2 to TRBJ2-3; 10 bases are shared with TRBD2. Trimming cost V 11 bases and J 0 bases; bases outside gene matches: 5. The CDR3 runs to 14 residues. Per the germline V gene, CDR1 is SNHLY and CDR2 is FYNNEI. The CDR3 sequence: CAGTSGISTDTQYF. The CDR3 coding sequence is TGTGCCGGAACTAGCGGGATTAGCACAGATACGCAGTATTTT.

The chain uses TRBV5-4 and TRBJ2-2; no clear D. Germline-derived CDR1 and CDR2 are SGHNT and YYREEE (reference sequence). This CDR3 region has 15 residues. V dropped 1 base and J dropped 1 base, with 8 bases sitting between them. CDR3 in DNA: TGTGCCAGCAGCTTGTTTGGGCTGAACACCGGGGAGCTGTTTTTT. It yields the protein CASSLFGLNTGELFF.

The gene calls are TRBV4-1 and TRBJ2-2; D remains ambiguous. V lost 0 bases, J lost 13 bases, and 15 bases lay in between. The CDR3 is 14 amino acids. Germline V gives CDR1 MGHRA, CDR2 YSYEKL. The DNA for the CDR3 is TGCGCCAGCAGCCAAGATCTAGGCCTCAGTGGGCTGTTTTTT. It codes for CASSQDLGLSGLFF.

For the CDR3, the DNA is TGTGCCAGCCTAGCGGGAGGAACAGATACGCAGTATTTT. As protein: CASLAGGTDTQYF. The chain uses TRBV6-1 and TRBJ2-3; 11 nucleotides line up with TRBD2. Germline V gives CDR1 MNHNS, CDR2 SASEGT. This CDR3 is 13 amino acids long. The ends lost 8 bases at V and 3 bases at J; junction bases unmatched: 1.

The CDR3 here is CASSSQLEETQYF. The CDR3 DNA reads TGTGCCAGCAGCTCTCAACTGGAAGAGACCCAGTACTTC. The chain couples TRBV11-2 to TRBJ2-5; D is unclear. Germline values: CDR1 SGHAT, CDR2 FQNNGV. The CDR3 sequence is 13 residues long. Trimming cost V 4 bases and J 3 bases, with 9 bases left between them.

This clone has more than one count but fewer than ten. The chain joins TRBV6-5 to TRBJ1-3; D might be TRBD1 (6 bases). From germline, CDR1 is MNHEY and CDR2 SVGAGI. The CDR3 runs 15 residues. V shed 7 bases and J shed 0 bases, with 13 bases lying between them. CDR3 nucleotide sequence: TGTGCCAGCAACGGACAGCCGAGCTCTGGAAACACCATATATTTT. It is translated as CASNGQPSSGNTIYF.

V usage is TRBV9 and J usage is TRBJ1-2, with 7 bases fitting TRBD1. Germline-derived CDR1 and CDR2 are SGDLS and YYNGEE. CDR3 size: 13 residues. V lost 5 bases, J lost 6 bases, and 7 bases stayed unmatched. The CDR3 sequence is CASSSGDRDGYTF. The CDR3 DNA follows: TGTGCCAGCAGTTCTGGGGACAGAGATGGCTACACCTTC.

The rearrangement links TRBV9 to TRBJ2-3; 7 positions match TRBD2. With V trimmed by 0 bases and J by 2 bases, 9 bases remained unmatched. Germline-derived CDR1 and CDR2 are SGDLS and YYNGEE. This CDR3 is 17 amino acids long. The CDR3 DNA sequence: TGTGCCAGCAGCGTAGTCGGTCTAGCGGATAACACAGATACGCAGTATTTT. This gives the protein CASSVVGLADNTDTQYF.

The chain employs TRBV19 and TRBJ1-1, with D possibly TRBD1 on 6 matching bases. The CDR3 consists of 15 residues. With 5 bases removed from V and 5 bases from J, the gap between germline ends came to 18 bases. The germline CDR1 and CDR2 sequences are LNHDA and SQIVND (reference sequence). The CDR3 DNA reads as TGTGCCAGTAGTGTGGGACAAGCAAGAGGGACTGAAGCTTTCTTT. It translates to CASSVGQARGTEAFF.

This chain uses TRBV27 with TRBJ2-5; 10 bases map to TRBD1. The assigned J gene may be wrong: the sequence end matches TRBJ2-7 better. The CDR3 extends over 16 amino acids. Germline CDR1 MNHEY, CDR2 SMNVEV (reference sequence). CDR3 amino acids: CASSPLTGGSGDEQYF. The CDR3 DNA is TGTGCCAGCAGTCCCTTGACAGGGGGCAGCGGAGACGAGCAGTACTTC.

This clone showed up just a few times. This same CDR3 is encoded by further DNA sequences in the sample. The rearrangement joins TRBV6-4 to TRBJ2-3, with TRBD2 matching over 11 bases. The CDR3 has 14 residues. Germline V CDR1 and CDR2: MRHNA, SNTAGT. V was clipped by 4 bases and J by 3 bases; unmatched bases: 0. The CDR3: CASSGTSGTDTQYF. The CDR3 DNA sequence: TGTGCCAGCAGTGGGACTAGCGGGACAGATACGCAGTATTTT.

This rearrangement joins TRBV7-9 to TRBJ1-1; tentative D call: TRBD1 (6 bases). V shed 7 bases and J shed 0 bases, with 18 bases lying between them. There are 16 residues in the CDR3. Looked up from germline, CDR1 is SEHNR and CDR2 is FQNEAQ (reference sequence). The CDR3 is CASTFRGRGMNTEAFF. For the CDR3, the DNA is TGTGCCAGCACCTTTAGGGGGAGGGGCATGAACACTGAAGCTTTCTTT. The entire variable domain, with the rest obtained from reference TRBV7-9 and TRBJ1-1, is as follows: DTGVSQNPRHKITKRGQNVTFRCDPISEHNRLYWYRQTLGQGPEFLTYFQNEAQLEKSRLLSDRFSAERPKGSFSTLEIQRTEQGDSAMYLCASTFRGRGMNTEAFFGQGTRLTVV.

The gene calls are TRBV9 and TRBJ1-1; 8 positions match TRBD1. Germline CDR1 and CDR2: SGDLS and YYNGEE. This CDR3 has 16 residues. V trimming: 3 bases; J trimming: 4 bases; junction bases outside the gene matches: 11. CDR3 loop: CASSAHSGQGGTEAFF. The CDR3 DNA follows: TGTGCCAGCAGCGCCCACTCCGGACAGGGCGGCACTGAAGCTTTCTTT.

CDR3 nucleotides: TGTGCCAGCAAAAGTATGGACACCATGAACACTGAAGCTTTCTTT. It yields the protein CASKSMDTMNTEAFF. The chain combines TRBV27 with TRBJ1-1; possibly TRBD1 for D (5 bases). Looked up from germline, CDR1 is MNHEY and CDR2 is SMNVEV (reference sequence). This CDR3 spans 15 amino acids. The V end was cut by 7 bases, the J end by 0 bases, with 15 bases between.

This chain connects TRBV5-5 to TRBJ2-1; D is perhaps TRBD1 (6 bases). The germline CDR1 and CDR2 sequences are SGHKS and YYEKEE (reference sequence). This CDR3 comprises 16 residues. With 0 bases removed from V and 0 bases from J, the gap between germline ends came to 10 bases. The DNA for the CDR3 is TGTGCCAGCAGCTTGGGCTGGACAGACTCCTACAATGAGCAGTTCTTC. As protein: CASSLGWTDSYNEQFF.

The CDR3 DNA reads TGTGCCAGCAGCCAGCTGACTAGCGGTAACAATGAGCAGTTCTTC. Encoded protein: CASSQLTSGNNEQFF. The chain combines TRBV4-2 with TRBJ2-1, with 9 nucleotides matching TRBD2. Germline CDR1 reads LGHNA; CDR2 reads YNFKEQ. V lost 3 bases, J lost 5 bases, and 5 bases stayed unmatched. The CDR3 length is 15 residues.

The J gene is TRBJ1-2, the V gene TRBV21-1; the table names TRBD1, a call not compared with the DNA. TRBV21-1 is a known pseudogene. The CDR3 totals 22 residues. CDR3 amino acids: CASSKVAEDKPTGFSRAGGYTF. The CDR3 coding sequence is TGTGCCAGCAGCAAAGTGGCCGAGGACAAACCGACCGGGTTTTCCCGGGCCGGTGGCTACACCTTC.